This is a list of T cell receptor beta chains from one sample in a study of blood T cell repertoires in COVID-19. TCRdb's table, derived via immunoSEQ multiplex PCR, lists solely in-frame clones and lacks some. The sample has 650,000 to 800,000 clones, about nine tenths seen once. The sample consisted of peripheral blood. The receptor set was obtained from a woman aged 18-35 years with acute or convalescent COVID-19. Each CDR3 is given with its conserved first and last residue. The D gene is left open where the match is weak.

J gene	CDR3 length	V gene	D gene	CDR3 DNA	CDR3 protein
TRBJ2-1	11	TRBV12-3/TRBV12-4	NA	TGTGCCAGCAGTTTATCGAATGAGCAGTTCTTC	CASSLSNEQFF
TRBJ1-6	15	TRBV18	TRBD1	TGTGCCAGCTCCCCAAGGACAGGGAATGATTCACCCCTCCACTTT	CASSPRTGNDSPLHF
TRBJ1-2	16	TRBV7-9	NA	TGTGCCAGCATCCCGCCCCGAAGGACAGCCTATGTCGGGTTCACCTTC	CASIPPRRTAYVGFTF
TRBJ1-5	16	TRBV5-6	NA	TGTGCCAGCAGCAATCGGGACTCCGGGCGGAATCAGCCCCAGCATTTT	CASSNRDSGRNQPQHF
TRBJ1-1	14	TRBV7-2	NA	TGTGCCAGCACCCCTGGGACACTGAACACTGAAGCTTTCTTT	CASTPGTLNTEAFF
TRBJ1-2	13	TRBV11-2	NA	TGTGCCAGCAGCTACGGGGCTAACTATGGCTACACCTTC	CASSYGANYGYTF
TRBJ2-7	14	TRBV6-1	NA	TGTGCCAGCAGTGAAGACGGCCCAGGGTACGAGCAGTACTTC	CASSEDGPGYEQYF
TRBJ1-2	14	TRBV5-1	NA	TGCGCCAGCAGCTTGGGGCAGGGCTCAAATGGCTACACCTTC	CASSLGQGSNGYTF
TRBJ2-7	13	TRBV11-3	NA	TGTGCCAGCAGCTTAGGGACACCATACGAGCAGTACTTC	CASSLGTPYEQYF
TRBJ2-6	17	TRBV18	TRBD1	TGTGCCAGCTCCCCCGGGACAGGGGGCTCCGGGGCCAACGTCCTGACTTTC	CASSPGTGGSGANVLTF